Listed below are T cell receptor beta chains from one sample, sequenced in a study of regulatory T cells in long-lasting Graves disease. TCRdb re-called the multiplex PCR reads with MiXCR, one entry per CDR3 protein. The table has 400,000 to 500,000 distinct CDR3 sequences, roughly 21% seen once. The sample here was peripheral blood mononuclear cells (PBMCs), taken when the disease was refractory, from a patient treated with antithyroid drugs. The receptors come from a female donor with Graves disease. Each CDR3 is given with its conserved first and last residue. A D gene is named only where the DNA matches it firmly.

j_call v_call d_call cdr3_aa
TRBJ1-1 TRBV20-1 TRBD1 CSARQGASTEAFF
TRBJ1-2 TRBV28 . CAVWRDYGYTF
TRBJ2-7 TRBV6-1 . CASSERGQSSEQYF
TRBJ1-1 TRBV20-1 TRBD1 CSARGGQTNTEAFF
TRBJ1-1 TRBV19 . CASGQRNTEAFF
TRBJ1-5 TRBV27 . CASSPMALSNQPQHF
TRBJ2-3 TRBV11-2 . CASSFESTDTQYF
TRBJ2-7 TRBV20-1 . CSALNSGTPSYEQYF
TRBJ1-5 TRBV19 . CASSIGRGGSQPQHF
TRBJ2-5 TRBV7-8 . CASSQVLVGETQYF
TRBJ1-2 TRBV4-1 . CASSPGVGGYTF
TRBJ1-5 TRBV3-1 . CASSPVGGGQPQHF
TRBJ1-5 TRBV6-2/TRBV6-3 . CASRIANQPQHF
TRBJ2-7 TRBV3-1 . CASSHVKGGGPSYEQYF
TRBJ1-2 TRBV19 . CASSMKEGHGYTF
TRBJ1-4 TRBV27 TRBD1 CASSLRDRGVEKLFF
. TRBV20-1 TRBD1 CSARGDRVETQYF
TRBJ1-2 TRBV7-9 . CASSSAGAGYTF
TRBJ2-6 TRBV5-1 . CASSFLGLTYSGANVLTF
TRBJ1-4 TRBV5-1 . CASSYSAGPNEKLFF
TRBJ1-6 TRBV5-4 . CASSLVAGKNSPLHF
TRBJ1-5 TRBV5-1 TRBD1 CASSWGQWAQYSNQPQHF
TRBJ1-5 TRBV28 . CASRSDRHNQPQHF
TRBJ2-7 TRBV5-1 . CASSWGDGAYEQYF
TRBJ1-1 TRBV12-3/TRBV12-4 TRBD1 CASSLPPGQGVAFF
TRBJ1-1 TRBV28 . CASSLWGRELGTEAFF
TRBJ1-1 TRBV24-1 . CATQGNTEAFF
TRBJ2-7 TRBV4-3 . CASSQDRRTDSYEQYF
TRBJ1-2 TRBV5-1 . CASSLIGYGYTF
TRBJ1-2 TRBV7-9 . CASSLVQGVGYTF
TRBJ2-7 TRBV28 TRBD2 CASMPRGTSGEGEQYF
TRBJ1-1 TRBV28 . CASRMGGNTEAFF
TRBJ1-5 TRBV6-1 TRBD1 CASGKDRGSNQPQHF
TRBJ1-2 TRBV7-8 . CATQQNGTPDYGYTF
TRBJ2-5 TRBV5-1 . CASSLKGGGRETQYF
TRBJ2-4 TRBV4-2 . CASSQGGITKNIQYF
TRBJ1-1 TRBV20-1 . CSARDLIGANTEAFF
TRBJ2-5 TRBV27 TRBD1 CASSLQGEGQETQYF
TRBJ1-2 TRBV28 . CASSPGRDYGYTF
TRBJ2-7 TRBV7-2 . CASSLAGSREQYF
TRBJ2-5 TRBV24-1 . CATSDTDYQETQYF
TRBJ2-5 TRBV27 TRBD2 CASSLGGGQGETQYF
TRBJ1-2 TRBV12-3/TRBV12-4 TRBD1 CASSLDRGRRGYTF
TRBJ2-7 TRBV7-9 . CASSPIGGISRTPQYF
TRBJ2-7 TRBV6-1 . CASSPPSSSYEQYF